A single sample is the source of the 2 T cell receptor beta chains below, sequenced in a study of response to subunit inactivated influenza vaccine. TCRdb reprocessed the RT-PCR reads with MiXCR, giving one entry per CDR3 protein. The top ten clones hold approximately 6.5% of a sample with roughly 700,000 distinct CDR3 sequences, roughly 13% of them seen once. Sequences were derived from PBMCs from blood, sampled 14 to 15 days before vaccination. The receptors were sampled from a man aged 45 to 65 who received an inactivated influenza vaccine.

This clonotype was picked up a small number of times. V gene TRBV20-1 combines with J gene TRBJ2-7; 8 nucleotides match TRBD2. The CDR3 runs to 15 residues. The V gene end was trimmed by 4 bases and the J gene end by 5 bases; junction bases not matched to a gene: 13. Germline V gene sequence: CDR1 DFQATT, CDR2 SNEGSKA (reference sequence). The CDR3 DNA follows: TGCAGTGCTAAGCGGTTGAGCGGGGGAACTCACGAGCAGTACTTC. This translates into CSAKRLSGGTHEQYF.

V gene TRBV7-2 combines with J gene TRBJ2-1; D possibly corresponds to TRBD2 (6 bases). The CDR3 runs 16 residues. Germline CDR1 is SGHTA and CDR2 is FQGNSA. V gave up 5 bases and J gave up 0 bases, with 14 bases separating them. CDR3 loop: CASSPLACFSYNEQFF. CDR3 coding DNA: TGTGCCAGCAGCCCCCTAGCGTGCTTCTCCTACAATGAGCAGTTCTTC.